This is a list of T cell receptor beta chains from one sample in a study of T cells in Graves' hyperthyroidism and ophthalmopathy. TCRdb processed the multiplex PCR reads anew with MiXCR; each CDR3 protein has one entry. The repertoire holds tens of thousands of distinct CDR3 sequences, with around half as singletons. Sequencing used blood. The receptors derive from a woman aged 45-65 years with Graves' hyperthyroidism that later progressed to Graves' ophthalmopathy. CDR3s include the opening cysteine and the closing phenylalanine or tryptophan.

v_gene,CDR3aa
TRBV20-1,CSAQDRIKFF
TRBV7-9,CASSLAGGRSYNEQFF
TRBV25-1,CASSEWTGTMSSSSGRYNEQFF
TRBV5-1,CASSLASSGRLLTGELFF
TRBV9,CASSPGTTEAGNTIYF
TRBV20-1,CSARVMAEYEKLFF
TRBV20-1,CSARGQGARSHF
TRBV13,CASSLRGGRTYEQYF
TRBV20-1,CSARPPDGGLEKLFF
TRBV29-1,CSVATGTGPRGQYF
TRBV27,CASNWDDQPQHF
TRBV2,CASSGSGSGETQYF
TRBV18,CASSPITGLNEKLFF
TRBV10-1,CASSGAVGVGGEQFF
TRBV5-8,CVTKTLRGRGTDMQYF
TRBV7-3,CASSLRGNTEAF
TRBV19,CASRLIGVNEQLFF
TRBV29-1,CSVEGEDGYTF